One T cell receptor (beta chain) is described in this entry. The protocol was immunoSEQ multiplex PCR, while the TCRdb copy is restricted to in-frame clones and leaves out a portion. The sample includes a few hundred thousand clones, 90% of them seen just once. The source of the sample is a study of blood T cell repertoires in COVID-19. This CDR3 region has 14 residues. V lost 0 bases to trimming and J lost 6 bases, with 10 bases between them. Germline CDR1 reads SGHRS; CDR2 reads YFSETQ. The sample taken for sequencing was peripheral blood. V is TRBV5-1 and J is TRBJ2-1; no reliable D call. The sequence was obtained from a woman between 50 and 59 years old with COVID-19, enrolled during active disease. The CDR3 protein is CASSLAGGRNEQFF. CDR3 DNA sequence: TGCGCCAGCAGCTTGGCTGGCGGTCGCAATGAGCAGTTCTTC.